This TCR beta chain derives from a study of response to subunit inactivated influenza vaccine. V lost 4 bases, J lost 8 bases, and 7 bases stayed unmatched. The CDR3 consists of 14 residues. TCRdb used MiXCR to reprocess the RT-PCR reads, holding one entry per CDR3 protein. The table lists around 580,000 distinct CDR3 sequences, about 15% of them singletons. The specimen comprised PBMCs from blood, sampled approximately 13 days after vaccination. The chain employs TRBV12-3 or TRBV12-4 and TRBJ1-5; 8 positions agree with TRBD1. This clonotype was obtained from a man aged 45-60 years who received an inactivated influenza vaccine. The CDR3 region is CASSSRTGMEPQHF. The DNA of the CDR3 is TGTGCCAGCAGTTCCCGGACAGGGATGGAGCCCCAGCATTTT.